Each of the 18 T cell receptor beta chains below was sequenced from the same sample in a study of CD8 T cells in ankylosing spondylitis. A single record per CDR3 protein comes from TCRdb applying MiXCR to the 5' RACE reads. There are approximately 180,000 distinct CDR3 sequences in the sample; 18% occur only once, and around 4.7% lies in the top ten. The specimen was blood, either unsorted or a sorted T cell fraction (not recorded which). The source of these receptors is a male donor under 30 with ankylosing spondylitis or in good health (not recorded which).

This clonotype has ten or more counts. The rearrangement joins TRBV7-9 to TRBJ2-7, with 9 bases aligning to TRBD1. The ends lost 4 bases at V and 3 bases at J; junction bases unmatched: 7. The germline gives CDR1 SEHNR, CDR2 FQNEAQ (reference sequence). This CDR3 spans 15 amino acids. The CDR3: CASSSRTGESYEQYF. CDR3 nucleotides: TGTGCCAGCAGCTCTAGGACAGGGGAAAGCTACGAGCAGTACTTC. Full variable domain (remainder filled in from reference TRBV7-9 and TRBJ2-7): DTGVSQNPRHKITKRGQNVTFRCDPISEHNRLYWYRQTLGQGPEFLTYFQNEAQLEKSRLLSDRFSAERPKGSFSTLEIQRTEQGDSAMYLCASSSRTGESYEQYFGPGTRLTVT.

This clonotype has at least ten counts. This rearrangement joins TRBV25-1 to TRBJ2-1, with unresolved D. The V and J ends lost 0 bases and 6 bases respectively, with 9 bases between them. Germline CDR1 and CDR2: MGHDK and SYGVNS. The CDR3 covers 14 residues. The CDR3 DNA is TGTGCCAGCAGTGAATATGGAAGGATCAATGAGCAGTTCTTC. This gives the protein CASSEYGRINEQFF. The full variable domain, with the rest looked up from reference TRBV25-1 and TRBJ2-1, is EADIYQTPRYLVIGTGKKITLECSQTMGHDKMYWYQQDPGMELHLIHYSYGVNSTEKGDLSSESTVSRIRTEHFPLTLESARPSHTSQYLCASSEYGRINEQFFGPGTRLTVL.

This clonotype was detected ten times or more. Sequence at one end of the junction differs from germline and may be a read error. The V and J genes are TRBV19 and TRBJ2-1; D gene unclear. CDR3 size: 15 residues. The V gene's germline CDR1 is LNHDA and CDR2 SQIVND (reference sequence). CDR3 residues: CASRHRTYSYIEQFF. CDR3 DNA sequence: TGTGCCAGTAGGCATCGGACCTACTCCTACATTGAGCAGTTCTTC.

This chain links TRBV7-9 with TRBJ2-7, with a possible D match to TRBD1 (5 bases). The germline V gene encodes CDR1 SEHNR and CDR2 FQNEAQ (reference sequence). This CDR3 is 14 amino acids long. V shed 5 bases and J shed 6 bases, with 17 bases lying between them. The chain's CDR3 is CASSQGGVLTEQYV. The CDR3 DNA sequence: TGTGCCAGCAGCCAGGGTGGGGTATTGACCGAGCAGTACGTC.

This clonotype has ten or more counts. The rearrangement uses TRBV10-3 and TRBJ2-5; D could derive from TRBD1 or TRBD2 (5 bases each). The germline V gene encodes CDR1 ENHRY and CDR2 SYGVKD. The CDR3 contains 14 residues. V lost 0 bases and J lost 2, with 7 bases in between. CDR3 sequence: CAISESGPQETQYF. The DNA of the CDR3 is TGTGCCATCAGTGAGTCGGGACCGCAAGAGACCCAGTACTTC.

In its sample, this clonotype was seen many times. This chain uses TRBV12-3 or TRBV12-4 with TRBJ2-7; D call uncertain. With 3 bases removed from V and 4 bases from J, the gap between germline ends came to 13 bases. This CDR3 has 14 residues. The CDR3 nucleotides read TGTGCCAGCAGTTTGGACCTGGCAAGTTACGAGCAGTACTTC. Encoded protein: CASSLDLASYEQYF.

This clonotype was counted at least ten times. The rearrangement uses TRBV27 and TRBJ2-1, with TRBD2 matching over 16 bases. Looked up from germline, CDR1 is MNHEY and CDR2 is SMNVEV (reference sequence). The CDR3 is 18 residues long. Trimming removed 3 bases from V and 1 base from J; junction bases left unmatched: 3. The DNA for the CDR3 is TGTGCCAGCAGTTTCGGGACTAGCGGGAGGGCTTCCTACAATGAGCAGTTCTTC. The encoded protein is CASSFGTSGRASYNEQFF.

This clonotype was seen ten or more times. CDR3: CASSPNWIGRSNTEAFF. CDR3 DNA sequence: TGTGCCAGCTCACCAAATTGGATAGGCAGATCGAACACTGAAGCTTTCTTT. The chain recombines TRBV18 with TRBJ1-1, with unresolved D. V lost 2 bases to trimming and J lost 1 base, with 17 bases between them. Germline-derived CDR1 and CDR2 are KGHSH and LQKENI. This CDR3 spans 17 amino acids.

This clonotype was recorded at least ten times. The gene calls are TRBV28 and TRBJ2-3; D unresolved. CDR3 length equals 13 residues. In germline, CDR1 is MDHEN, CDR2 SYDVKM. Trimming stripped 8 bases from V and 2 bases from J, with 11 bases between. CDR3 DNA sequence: TGTGCCAGCCGTATTGTCCACACAGATACGCAGTATTTT. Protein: CASRIVHTDTQYF.

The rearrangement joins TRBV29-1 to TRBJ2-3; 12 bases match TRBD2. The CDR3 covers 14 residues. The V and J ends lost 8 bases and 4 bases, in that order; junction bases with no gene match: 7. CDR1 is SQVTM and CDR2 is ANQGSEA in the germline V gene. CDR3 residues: CSIGGLAGADTQYF. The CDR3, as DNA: TGCAGCATAGGGGGACTAGCGGGTGCAGATACGCAGTATTTT.

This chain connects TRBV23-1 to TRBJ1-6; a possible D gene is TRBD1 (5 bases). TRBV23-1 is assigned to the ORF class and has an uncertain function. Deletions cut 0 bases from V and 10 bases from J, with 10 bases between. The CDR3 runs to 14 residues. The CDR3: CASSQSVGVSPLHF. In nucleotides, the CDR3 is TGCGCCAGCAGTCAATCCGTGGGGGTGTCACCCCTCCACTTT.

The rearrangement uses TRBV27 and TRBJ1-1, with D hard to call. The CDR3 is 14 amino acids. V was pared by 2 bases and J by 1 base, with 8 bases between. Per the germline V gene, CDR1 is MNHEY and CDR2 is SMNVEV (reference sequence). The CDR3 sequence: CASSLKEGNTEAFF. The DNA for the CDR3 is TGTGCCAGCAGTTTAAAAGAAGGGAACACTGAAGCTTTCTTT.

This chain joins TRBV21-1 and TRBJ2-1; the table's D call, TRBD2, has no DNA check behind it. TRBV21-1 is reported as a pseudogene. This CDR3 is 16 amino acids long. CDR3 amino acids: CASSKITSGPYNEQFF. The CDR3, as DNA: TGTGCCAGCAGCAAGATTACTAGCGGTCCCTACAATGAGCAGTTCTTC.

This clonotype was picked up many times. The CDR3 nucleotides are TGTGCCACCAGCAGAGGGGAACTCGAGCAGTACTTC. It translates to CATSRGELEQYF. The chain employs TRBV15 and TRBJ2-7; D not certain. The V end lost 1 base, the J end lost 6 bases, and 7 bases lay between the germline ends. This CDR3 is built from 12 residues. The V gene's germline CDR1 is LNHNV and CDR2 YYDKDF (reference sequence).

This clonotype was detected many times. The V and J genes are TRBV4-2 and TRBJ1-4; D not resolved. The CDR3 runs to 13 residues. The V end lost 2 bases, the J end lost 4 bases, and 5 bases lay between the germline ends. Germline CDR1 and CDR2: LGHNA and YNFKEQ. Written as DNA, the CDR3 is TGTGCCAGCAGCCAACGATATAATGAAAAACTGTTTTTT. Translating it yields CASSQRYNEKLFF.

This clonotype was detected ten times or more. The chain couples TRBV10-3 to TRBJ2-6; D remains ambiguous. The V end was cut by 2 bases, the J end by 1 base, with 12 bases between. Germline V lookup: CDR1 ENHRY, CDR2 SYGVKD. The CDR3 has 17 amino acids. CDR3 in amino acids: CAISETKSKSGANVLTF. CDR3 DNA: TGTGCCATCAGTGAGACTAAAAGCAAGTCTGGGGCCAACGTCCTGACTTTC.

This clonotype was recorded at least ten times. CDR3 coding DNA: TGTGCCAGCAGGACAGCGGGATTCGGAAACGAGCAGTACTTC. This gives the protein CASRTAGFGNEQYF. The V and J genes are TRBV6-5 and TRBJ2-7; 7 bases are shared with TRBD2. CDR1 is MNHEY, CDR2 SVGAGI, per germline. The CDR3 loop spans 14 amino acids. The V segment lost 6 bases and the J segment 5 bases; nucleotides outside the gene matches: 10.

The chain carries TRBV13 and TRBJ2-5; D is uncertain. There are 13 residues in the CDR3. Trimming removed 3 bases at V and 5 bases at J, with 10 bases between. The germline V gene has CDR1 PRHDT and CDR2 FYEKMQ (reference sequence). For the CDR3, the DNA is TGTGCCAGCAGCTTCCCCTCAAGGGAGACCCAGTACTTC. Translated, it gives CASSFPSRETQYF.